This T cell receptor beta chain was documented in a study of cytomegalovirus exposure and HLA in healthy donors. Researchers ran the PCR with 60 Vbeta and 13 Jbeta primers. Clones were sequenced by immunoSEQ multiplex PCR, and TCRdb holds only the in-frame ones, with some missing. Among roughly 160,000 clones listed, 65% to 85% were seen once. The CDR3 has 11 residues. V was trimmed by 5 bases and J by 5 bases, leaving 10 bases between them. Germline V gene sequence: CDR1 DFQATT, CDR2 SNEGSKA (reference sequence). The V and J genes are TRBV20-1 and TRBJ2-7, with a tentative D call TRBD1 (6 bases). The TCR sequence derives from a man in his 60s in good health and CMV-seronegative. Sequencing was carried out using PBMCs. The CDR3 coding sequence is TGCAGTGCTTTTAGGGGGAACGAGCAGTACTTC. As protein: CSAFRGNEQYF.